These 10 T cell receptor beta chains share one sample of origin, sequenced in a study of response to subunit inactivated influenza vaccine. TCRdb analysed the RT-PCR reads with MiXCR anew, one entry per CDR3 protein. Among 650,000 or so distinct CDR3 sequences, about 14% were seen once, and the ten largest hold about 7.4%. The sample consisted of PBMCs from blood, taken around two weeks before vaccination. The receptor source for this set is a man aged 50-60 years who received an inactivated influenza vaccine.

This clonotype was seen a handful of times. The V and J genes are TRBV12-3 or TRBV12-4 and TRBJ2-1; TRBD2 matches at 10 bases. The CDR3 sequence is 14 residues long. The V and J ends lost 3 bases and 9 bases, in that order; junction bases with no gene match: 5. CDR3 bases: TGTGCCAGCAGTTTGAGTAGCGGGAGGCGTGAGCAGTTCTTC. It translates to CASSLSSGRREQFF.

This clonotype came up many times. V usage is TRBV12-3 or TRBV12-4 and J usage is TRBJ2-1; D gene uncertain. This CDR3 comprises 15 residues. Trimming took off 2 bases at V and 0 bases at J, with 8 bases between the two ends. CDR3 sequence (DNA): TGTGCCAGCAGTTTATCCGGGCTCTCCTACAATGAGCAGTTCTTC. Protein product: CASSLSGLSYNEQFF.

The rearrangement links TRBV10-3 to TRBJ2-2, with 10 bases identical to TRBD2. The CDR3 has 16 amino acids. V shed 2 bases and J 3 bases; nucleotides not matched to a gene: 3. CDR1 ENHRY and CDR2 SYGVKD come from the germline V gene. The CDR3 DNA reads TGTGCCATCAGTGAGGCTAGCGGGAGCGACACCGGGGAGCTGTTTTTT. Translating gives CAISEASGSDTGELFF.

This clonotype occurred many times. The chain links TRBV27 to TRBJ2-5; 7 bases are a match to TRBD1. The germline CDR1 and CDR2 sequences are MNHEY and SMNVEV (reference sequence). The CDR3 length is 15 residues. J lost 9 bases, V lost 4 bases, and 14 bases had no gene match. CDR3 in amino acids: CASSSQGQPPRSQYF. In DNA, the CDR3 is TGTGCCAGCAGTTCCCAGGGACAGCCCCCAAGGTCCCAGTACTTC.

The V gene is TRBV18, the J gene TRBJ2-1; 12 nucleotides line up with TRBD2. V was pared by 8 bases and J by 6 bases, with 8 bases of the junction left unmatched. CDR1 and CDR2 from the germline V gene are KGHSH and LQKENI. This CDR3 is 15 amino acids long. The CDR3 coding sequence is TGTGCCAGCACAATACTAGCGGGAGGTTCCAATGAGCAGTTCTTC. Amino acid sequence: CASTILAGGSNEQFF.

There are a few counts of this clonotype. V and J are TRBV24-1 and TRBJ2-1; TRBD2 agrees at 12 bases. J lost 8 bases, V lost 4 bases, and 11 bases had no gene match. CDR1 KGHDR and CDR2 SFDVKD come from the germline V gene. The CDR3 has 17 residues. The CDR3 region is CATSDSPSGRGAYEQFF. As DNA, the CDR3 is TGTGCCACCAGTGACTCACCTAGCGGGAGGGGAGCCTATGAGCAGTTCTTC.

About this clonotype itself: At one end the junction does not follow the germline gene, possibly because of a read error. This chain joins TRBV19 and TRBJ2-7; D is unclear. The CDR3 length is 16 residues. Germline CDR1 and CDR2: LNHDA and SQIVND (reference sequence). CDR3 DNA sequence: TGTGCCAGTAGTATAGGACGGCGGCTCAGCATCTACGAGCAGAACTTC. Translation: CASSIGRRLSIYEQNF. Full variable domain (missing parts from reference TRBV19 and TRBJ2-7): DGGITQSPKYLFRKEGQNVTLSCEQNLNHDAMYWYRQDPGQGLRLIYYSQIVNDFQKGDIAEGYSVSREKKESFPLTVTSAQKNPTAFYLCASSIGRRLSIYEQNFGPGTRLTVT.

V and J are TRBV6-1 and TRBJ2-1, with D unclear. Germline values: CDR1 MNHNS, CDR2 SASEGT. The CDR3 length is 15 residues. V was shortened by 5 bases and J by 6 bases, with 17 bases between the two germline ends. The CDR3 sequence: CASSPDRQEGNEQFF. CDR3 in DNA: TGTGCCAGCAGTCCCGATAGGCAGGAAGGCAATGAGCAGTTCTTC.

CDR3 sequence reads: CASSLREAGGTGELFF. DNA for the CDR3: TGTGCCAGCAGCTTGCGCGAGGCTGGGGGCACCGGGGAGCTGTTTTTT. The rearrangement joins TRBV5-5 to TRBJ2-2, with D tentatively TRBD1 or TRBD2 (5 bases each). V was clipped by 1 base and J by 4 bases, with 14 bases between them. CDR3 length: 16 residues. Germline lookup yields CDR1 SGHKS and CDR2 YYEKEE (reference sequence).

At least ten counts were recorded for this clonotype. The J gene is TRBJ2-1, the V gene TRBV11-2; 8 nucleotides line up with TRBD1. Germline V gene lookup returns CDR1 SGHAT and CDR2 FQNNGV. The CDR3 contains 16 residues. V dropped 5 bases and J dropped 2; count of bases not matched to a gene: 8. The CDR3 spells CASSPRTGSTYNEQFF. The CDR3 region has the DNA TGTGCCAGCAGCCCCCGGACAGGGTCAACCTACAATGAGCAGTTCTTC.